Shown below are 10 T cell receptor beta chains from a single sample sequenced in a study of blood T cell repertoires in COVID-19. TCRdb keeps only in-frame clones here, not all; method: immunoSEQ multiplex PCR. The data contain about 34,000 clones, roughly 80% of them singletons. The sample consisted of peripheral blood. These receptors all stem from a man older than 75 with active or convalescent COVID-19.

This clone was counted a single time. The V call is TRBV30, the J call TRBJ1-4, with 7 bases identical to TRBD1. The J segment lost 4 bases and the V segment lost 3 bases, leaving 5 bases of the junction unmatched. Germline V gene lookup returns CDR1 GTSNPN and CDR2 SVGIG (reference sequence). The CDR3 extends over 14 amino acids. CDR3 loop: CAWSAGGSNEKLFF. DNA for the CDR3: TGTGCCTGGAGCGCAGGGGGTAGTAATGAAAAACTGTTTTTT.

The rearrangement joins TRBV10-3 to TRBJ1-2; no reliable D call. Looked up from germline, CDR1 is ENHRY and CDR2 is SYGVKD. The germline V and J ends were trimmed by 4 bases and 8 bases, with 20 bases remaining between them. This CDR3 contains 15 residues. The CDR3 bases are TGTGCCATCAGTGGTTCCCCGTCCGGGGAACGAGGCTACACCTTC. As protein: CAISGSPSGERGYTF.

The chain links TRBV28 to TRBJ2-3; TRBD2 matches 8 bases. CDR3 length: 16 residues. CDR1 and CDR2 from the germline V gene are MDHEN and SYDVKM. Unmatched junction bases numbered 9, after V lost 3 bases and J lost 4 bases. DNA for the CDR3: TGTGCCAGCAGTTTTCAAATTACGGGAGGGGCAGATACGCAGTATTTT. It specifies CASSFQITGGADTQYF. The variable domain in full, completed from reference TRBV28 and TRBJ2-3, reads DVKVTQSSRYLVKRTGEKVFLECVQDMDHENMFWYRQDPGLGLRLIYFSYDVKMKEKGDIPEGYSVSREKKERFSLILESASTNQTSMYLCASSFQITGGADTQYFGPGTRLTVL.

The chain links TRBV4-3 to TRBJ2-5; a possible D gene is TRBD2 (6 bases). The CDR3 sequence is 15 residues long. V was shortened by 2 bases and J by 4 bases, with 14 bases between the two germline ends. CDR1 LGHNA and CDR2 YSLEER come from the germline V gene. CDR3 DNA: TGCGCCAGCAGCCAATTTGAAGGGGAGGTAGAGACCCAGTACTTC. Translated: CASSQFEGEVETQYF.

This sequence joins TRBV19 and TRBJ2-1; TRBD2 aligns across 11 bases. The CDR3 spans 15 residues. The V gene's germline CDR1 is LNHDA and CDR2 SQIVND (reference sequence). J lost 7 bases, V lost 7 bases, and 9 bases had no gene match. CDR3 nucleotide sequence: TGTGCCAGTAATCCGGTAGCGGGAGGGATGAATGAGCAGTTCTTC. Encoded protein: CASNPVAGGMNEQFF.

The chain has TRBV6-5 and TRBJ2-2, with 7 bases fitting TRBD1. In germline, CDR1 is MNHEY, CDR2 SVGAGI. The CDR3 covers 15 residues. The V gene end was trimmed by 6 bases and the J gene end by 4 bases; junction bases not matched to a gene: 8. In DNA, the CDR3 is TGTGCCAGCAGGAGACAGGGTTCTGCCACCGGGGAGCTGTTTTTT. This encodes CASRRQGSATGELFF.

The CDR3 loop is CASSPPQLGQGALNTEAFF. As DNA, the CDR3 is TGTGCCAGCAGCCCCCCCCAACTGGGACAGGGGGCTCTGAACACTGAAGCTTTCTTT. This chain connects TRBV7-9 to TRBJ1-1; the match to TRBD1 covers 12 bases. Germline V gene data show CDR1 as SEHNR and CDR2 as FQNEAQ (reference sequence). This CDR3 is 19 amino acids long. Germline trimming cut 5 bases from V and 0 bases from J; bases unmatched to any gene: 13. Filled out from reference TRBV7-9 and TRBJ1-1, the complete variable domain reads DTGVSQNPRHKITKRGQNVTFRCDPISEHNRLYWYRQTLGQGPEFLTYFQNEAQLEKSRLLSDRFSAERPKGSFSTLEIQRTEQGDSAMYLCASSPPQLGQGALNTEAFFGQGTRLTVV.

CDR3 coding DNA: TGCGCCAGCCCACGGGGGGCTTTAAGTTTGATGACCCAGTACTTC. Protein: CASPRGALSLMTQYF. The J gene is TRBJ2-5, the V gene TRBV10-2, with D perhaps matching TRBD2 (7 bases). Trimming left V 8 bases short and J 7 bases short, with 23 bases between. CDR3 size: 15 residues. Germline-derived CDR1 and CDR2 are WSHSY and SAAADI.

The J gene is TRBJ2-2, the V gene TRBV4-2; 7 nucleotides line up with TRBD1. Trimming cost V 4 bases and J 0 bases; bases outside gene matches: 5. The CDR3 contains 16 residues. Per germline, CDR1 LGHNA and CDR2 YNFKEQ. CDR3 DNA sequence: TGTGCCAGCAGCCGAGGGACAGAATCGAACACCGGGGAGCTGTTTTTT. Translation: CASSRGTESNTGELFF.

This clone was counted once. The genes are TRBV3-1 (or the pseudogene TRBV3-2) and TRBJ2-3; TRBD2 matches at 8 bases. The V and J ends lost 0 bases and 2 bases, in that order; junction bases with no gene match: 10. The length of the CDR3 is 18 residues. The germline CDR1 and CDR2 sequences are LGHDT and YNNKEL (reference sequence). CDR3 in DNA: TGTGCCAGCAGCCAAGATCCTGTTACTAGCGGAACCACAGATACGCAGTATTTT. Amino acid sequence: CASSQDPVTSGTTDTQYF.